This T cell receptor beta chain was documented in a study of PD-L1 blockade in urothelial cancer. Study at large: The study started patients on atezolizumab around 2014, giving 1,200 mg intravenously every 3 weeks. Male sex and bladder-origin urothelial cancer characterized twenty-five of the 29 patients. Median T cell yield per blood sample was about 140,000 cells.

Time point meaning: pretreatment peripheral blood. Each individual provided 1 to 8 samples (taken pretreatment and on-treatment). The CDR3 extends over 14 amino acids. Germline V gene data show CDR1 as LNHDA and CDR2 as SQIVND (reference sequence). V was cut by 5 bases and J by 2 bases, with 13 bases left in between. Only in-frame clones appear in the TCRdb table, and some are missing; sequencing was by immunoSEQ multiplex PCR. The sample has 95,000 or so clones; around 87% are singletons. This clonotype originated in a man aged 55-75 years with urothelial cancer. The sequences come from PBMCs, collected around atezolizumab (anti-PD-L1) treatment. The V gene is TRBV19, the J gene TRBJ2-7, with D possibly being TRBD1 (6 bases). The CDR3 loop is CASSPRQVTYEQYF. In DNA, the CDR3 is TGTGCCAGTAGTCCCCGACAGGTTACCTACGAGCAGTACTTC.